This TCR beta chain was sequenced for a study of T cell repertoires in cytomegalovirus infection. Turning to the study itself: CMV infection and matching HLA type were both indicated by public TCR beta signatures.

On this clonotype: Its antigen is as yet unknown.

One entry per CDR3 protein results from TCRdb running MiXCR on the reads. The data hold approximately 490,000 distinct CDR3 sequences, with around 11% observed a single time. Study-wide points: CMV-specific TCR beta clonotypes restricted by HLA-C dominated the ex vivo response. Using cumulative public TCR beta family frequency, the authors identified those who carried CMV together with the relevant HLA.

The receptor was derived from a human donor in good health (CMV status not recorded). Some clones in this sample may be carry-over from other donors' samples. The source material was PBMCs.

CDR3 DNA: TGTGCCAGTAGTATCCGCAGCCAAAATTCACCCCTCCACTTT. It codes for CASSIRSQNSPLHF. The chain joins TRBV19 to TRBJ1-6; D is undetermined. The CDR3 sequence is 14 residues long. Trimming took off 3 bases at V and 7 bases at J, with 10 bases between the two ends. Germline-derived CDR1 and CDR2 are LNHDA and SQIVND (reference sequence).